This is a list of T cell receptor beta chains from one sample in a study of T cell responses to AZD1222 COVID-19 vaccine. Here immunoSEQ multiplex PCR was the method, and the copy in TCRdb shows in-frame clones only, minus some. This sample has about 110,000 clones, with roughly 86% found just once. Sequenced material: peripheral blood, taken on day 0 of MenACWY control vaccination. The receptors stem from an adult in good health. Each CDR3 is given with its conserved first and last residue. The D gene is left open where the match is weak. The size entry is marked missing in some rows and otherwise reads once, few, many or a size class.

>TRBV9|NA|NA|TRBJ1-2
TGTGCCAGCAATCCGGACGGCCGCTATGGCTACACCTTC
CASNPDGRYGYTF
>TRBV7-3|NA|NA|TRBJ2-3
TGTGCCAGCAGCTTAGGTCTAGCCGCAGATACGCAGTATTTT
CASSLGLAADTQYF
>TRBV4-2|NA|TRBD1|TRBJ1-5
TGTGCCAGCAGCCAAGATCTGGTGACAGGGGTTCAGCCCCAGCATTTT
CASSQDLVTGVQPQHF
>TRBV7-9|few|NA|TRBJ1-4
TGTGCCAGCAGCTTAGTCCGGGAAAAACTGTTTTTT
CASSLVREKLFF
>TRBV2|NA|TRBD2|TRBJ2-7
TGTGCCAGCAGGCCGGGACTAGTATCTTACGAGCAGTACTTC
CASRPGLVSYEQYF
>TRBV4-1|NA|NA|TRBJ1-1
TGCGCCAGCAGCCTATTACAGGGGAACACTGAAGCTTTCTTT
CASSLLQGNTEAFF
>TRBV5-1|NA|TRBD2|TRBJ2-7
TGCGCCAGCAGCTCCCTAGCGGGAGAAACCTACGAGCAGTACTTC
CASSSLAGETYEQYF
>TRBV7-8|NA|NA|TRBJ1-6
TGTGCCAGCAGCCAAGCTCGCTCCTATAATTCACCCCTCCACTTT
CASSQARSYNSPLHF
>TRBV10-3|once|NA|TRBJ2-3
TGTGCCACCAAGGGGGGACTCGGCACAGATACGCAGTATTTT
CATKGGLGTDTQYF
>TRBV7-3|NA|NA|TRBJ2-2
TGTGCCAGCGAAAGACTTGAGGGCGGGGAGCTGTTTTTT
CASERLEGGELFF
>TRBV7-7|NA|TRBD2|TRBJ2-2
TGTGCTAGCAGCCGGACTAGCTTGTGGGGGGAGCTGTTTTTT
CASSRTSLWGELFF
>TRBV5-5|once|TRBD1|TRBJ1-2
TGTGCCAGCAGCGAGGACAGGGTATATGGCTACACCTTC
CASSEDRVYGYTF
>TRBV28|NA|NA|TRBJ2-3
TGTGCCAGCAGTTTATTGACAGCTACAGATACGCAGTATTTT
CASSLLTATDTQYF
>TRBV19|once|NA|TRBJ1-2
TGTGCCAGTAGTGTCACAGCGACTAACTATGGCTACACCTTC
CASSVTATNYGYTF
>TRBV18|NA|NA|TRBJ1-2
TGTGCCAGCTCACCAGGCGCACAGTATGGCTACACCTTC
CASSPGAQYGYTF
>TRBV3-1/TRBV3-2|NA|NA|TRBJ1-6
TGTGCCAGCAGCCAAGATCTGAGGAATTCACCCCTCCACTTT
CASSQDLRNSPLHF
>TRBV30|NA|NA|TRBJ2-5
TGTGCCTGGAGTGTTGAGGTAGAGACCCAGTACTTC
CAWSVEVETQYF
>TRBV19|few|TRBD1|TRBJ1-5
TGTGCCAGTAGTAAAGGGACAGACAGCAATCAGCCCCAGCATTTT
CASSKGTDSNQPQHF
>TRBV2|NA|NA|TRBJ2-3
TGTGCCATCACTAGGTCCCAGGGTACGCAGTATTTT
CAITRSQGTQYF
>TRBV23-1|NA|TRBD1|TRBJ1-5
TGCGCCAGCAGTCAATCTCACCAGCGGACAGGCGGAGGCAATCAGCCCCAGCATTTT
CASSQSHQRTGGGNQPQHF
>TRBV28|NA|TRBD1|TRBJ1-4
TGTGCCAGCAGTTGGACAGGGATATCCGATGAAAAACTGTTTTTT
CASSWTGISDEKLFF
>TRBV4-1|NA|NA|TRBJ1-4
TGCGCCAGCAGCCAACTTCAGGGTGATGAAAAACTGTTTTTT
CASSQLQGDEKLFF
>TRBV10-1|NA|TRBD2|TRBJ2-1
TGCGCCAGCAGGGAGGGACTAGCGGCGTACAATGAGCAGTTCTTC
CASREGLAAYNEQFF
>TRBV10-3|NA|NA|TRBJ1-5
TGTGCCATCCGTTCCGGGGGCCCCAATCAGCCCCAGCATTTT
CAIRSGGPNQPQHF
>TRBV6-2/TRBV6-3|NA|NA|TRBJ2-1
TGTGCCAGCAGTTATGGTCCGGGGGCGCATAATGAGCAGTTCTTC
CASSYGPGAHNEQFF
>TRBV11-2|NA|TRBD2|TRBJ2-1
TGTGCCAGCAGCTCCACCCGGACTAGCGGGGGTGACAATGAGCAGTTCTTC
CASSSTRTSGGDNEQFF
>TRBV13|NA|NA|TRBJ1-4
TGTGCCAGCAGCAGGACAGAGAAAAATGAAAAACTGTTTTTT
CASSRTEKNEKLFF
>TRBV20-1|NA|TRBD2|TRBJ2-5
TGCAGTGCTAGTCTAGCGGGGGTACAAGAGACCCAGTACTTC
CSASLAGVQETQYF